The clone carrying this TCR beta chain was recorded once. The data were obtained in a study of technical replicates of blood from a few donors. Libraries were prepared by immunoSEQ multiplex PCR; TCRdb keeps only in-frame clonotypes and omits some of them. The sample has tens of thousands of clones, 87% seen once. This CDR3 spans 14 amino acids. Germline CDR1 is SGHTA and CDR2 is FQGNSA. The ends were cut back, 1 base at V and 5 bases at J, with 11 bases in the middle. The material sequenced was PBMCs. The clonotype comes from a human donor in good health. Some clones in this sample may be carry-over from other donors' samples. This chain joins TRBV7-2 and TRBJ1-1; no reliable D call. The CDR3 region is CASSLGGRWTEAFF. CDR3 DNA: TGTGCCAGCAGCTTAGGTGGCAGGTGGACTGAAGCTTTCTTT.